This passage covers 16 T cell receptor beta chains from one sample sequenced in a study of blood T cell repertoires in COVID-19. Profiling relied on immunoSEQ multiplex PCR, and the TCRdb table lists in-frame clones only, not all of them. Among fewer than 200,000 clones listed, more than 75% were seen once. The sample taken for sequencing was peripheral blood. The receptor source for this set is a woman in her forties or fifties with COVID-19, enrolled during active disease.

V gene TRBV2 combines with J gene TRBJ2-2; 11 bases match TRBD1. The V gene end was trimmed by 5 bases and the J gene end by 1 base; junction bases not matched to a gene: 9. This CDR3 comprises 18 residues. Germline CDR1 reads SNHLY; CDR2 reads FYNNEI. The CDR3 nucleotides are TGTGCCAGCAGTAAAGGGACAGGGGGGACCCTGAACACCGGGGAGCTGTTTTTT. It translates to CASSKGTGGTLNTGELFF.

The chain couples TRBV28 to TRBJ1-6, with 7 bases lining up with TRBD1. CDR1 is MDHEN, CDR2 SYDVKM, per germline. V lost 3 bases to trimming and J lost 9 bases; unmatched junction nucleotides: 8. This CDR3 has 15 amino acids. In DNA, the CDR3 is TGTGCCAGCAGTTTGAAGGGGGCGGTAGGTTCACCCCTCCACTTT. It is translated as CASSLKGAVGSPLHF.

The V gene is TRBV7-9, the J gene TRBJ1-1, with a tentative D call TRBD1 (5 bases). V lost 2 bases, J lost 1 base, and 8 bases lay in between. The CDR3 covers 14 residues. CDR1 SEHNR and CDR2 FQNEAQ come from the germline V gene (reference sequence). CDR3 coding DNA: TGTGCCAGCAGCTTATCGACAGAGAACACTGAAGCTTTCTTT. Translating gives CASSLSTENTEAFF.

The V gene is TRBV7-8, the J gene TRBJ1-4; 8 bases are shared with TRBD1. The CDR3 is made up of 15 amino acids. V shed 4 bases and J 7 bases; nucleotides not matched to a gene: 8. Germline V gene sequence: CDR1 SGHVS, CDR2 FQNEAQ. CDR3 protein: CASSSLDRGGEKLFF. Written as DNA, the CDR3 is TGTGCCAGCAGCTCGCTCGACAGGGGAGGTGAAAAACTGTTTTTT.

This chain connects TRBV7-6 to TRBJ2-7; TRBD1 aligns across 7 bases. There are 18 residues in the CDR3. Germline V gives CDR1 SGHVS, CDR2 FNYEAQ. The J segment lost 0 bases and the V segment lost 5 bases, leaving 16 bases of the junction unmatched. The CDR3 sequence is CASSPRQGGFLFSYEQYF. In nucleotides, the CDR3 is TGTGCCAGCAGCCCTAGACAGGGTGGTTTTCTTTTCTCCTACGAGCAGTACTTC.

The CDR3 sequence: CASSQYFVKGQGELVDHQETQYF. Written as DNA, the CDR3 is TGTGCCAGCAGCCAATATTTTGTTAAAGGACAGGGTGAATTAGTAGATCACCAAGAGACCCAGTACTTC. The rearrangement joins TRBV3-1 (or the pseudogene TRBV3-2) to TRBJ2-5, with TRBD1 matching over 8 bases. There are 23 residues in the CDR3. The germline gives CDR1 LGHDT, CDR2 YNNKEL (reference sequence). Germline trimming cut 2 bases from V and 0 bases from J; bases unmatched to any gene: 26.

The chain has TRBV12-3 or TRBV12-4 and TRBJ2-1, with D perhaps matching TRBD1 (6 bases). This CDR3 region has 12 residues. With 6 bases removed from V and 10 bases from J, the gap between germline ends came to 13 bases. The CDR3 loop reads CASSPRGEEQFF. The DNA of the CDR3 is TGTGCCAGCAGCCCCAGGGGCGAAGAGCAGTTCTTC.

This chain links TRBV7-9 with TRBJ2-1; a weak D match, TRBD2 (7 bases). This CDR3 region has 16 residues. V was trimmed by 5 bases and J by 4 bases, leaving 18 bases between them. Germline lookup yields CDR1 SEHNR and CDR2 FQNEAQ (reference sequence). DNA of the CDR3: TGTGCCAGCAGCCCAAGGGGGGGTCTCACTTACAATGAGCAGTTCTTC. Amino acid sequence: CASSPRGGLTYNEQFF.

This clone was seen only a few times. V gene TRBV19 combines with J gene TRBJ2-7, with 12 bases matching TRBD2. This CDR3 contains 16 residues. The ends lost 5 bases at V and 2 bases at J; junction bases unmatched: 7. Germline V lookup: CDR1 LNHDA, CDR2 SQIVND (reference sequence). The CDR3 spells CASSALTSGGPYEQYF. CDR3 sequence (DNA): TGTGCCAGTAGTGCCCTGACTAGCGGGGGACCCTACGAGCAGTACTTC.

Only a few counts were recorded for this clone. The gene calls are TRBV3-1 (or the pseudogene TRBV3-2) and TRBJ2-2; D is unresolved. CDR3 length equals 14 residues. Germline values: CDR1 LGHDT, CDR2 YNNKEL (reference sequence). Trimming cost V 2 bases and J 8 bases, with 12 bases left between them. In DNA, the CDR3 is TGTGCCAGCAGCCAACTACCCACCGAAGGGGAGCTGTTTTTT. Its translation: CASSQLPTEGELFF.

This chain connects TRBV5-1 to TRBJ2-2; 9 nucleotides match TRBD1. J gave up 6 bases and V 0 bases, and 3 bases lay outside the gene matches. The germline CDR1 and CDR2 sequences are SGHRS and YFSETQ. This CDR3 region has 15 residues. DNA for the CDR3: TGCGCCAGCAGCTTGGCGGACAGGGGTTCCGGGGAGCTGTTTTTT. Its translation: CASSLADRGSGELFF.

The chain recombines TRBV7-2 with TRBJ2-3; TRBD2 matches 8 bases. This CDR3 has 15 residues. Unmatched junction bases numbered 3, after V lost 2 bases and J lost 2 bases. CDR1 is SGHTA, CDR2 FQGNSA, per germline. CDR3 sequence (DNA): TGTGCCAGCAGCTTACTCGGACTAGCCACAGATACGCAGTATTTT. It encodes CASSLLGLATDTQYF. Full variable domain (remainder filled in from reference TRBV7-2 and TRBJ2-3): GAGVSQSPSNKVTEKGKDVELRCDPISGHTALYWYRQSLGQGLEFLIYFQGNSAPDKSGLPSDRFSAERTGGSVSTLTIQRTQQEDSAVYLCASSLLGLATDTQYFGPGTRLTVL.

The rearrangement joins TRBV7-9 to TRBJ2-1; TRBD2 aligns across 12 bases. The CDR3 is 19 residues long. With V trimmed by 4 bases and J by 1 base, 11 bases remained unmatched. Germline values: CDR1 SEHNR, CDR2 FQNEAQ (reference sequence). The CDR3: CASSSASGGAPGSYNEQFF. The CDR3 DNA follows: TGTGCCAGCAGCTCCGCTAGCGGGGGGGCCCCGGGTTCCTACAATGAGCAGTTCTTC.

This clone was counted only a few times. The chain links TRBV29-1 to TRBJ1-1, with 9 positions matching TRBD1. This CDR3 spans 13 amino acids. Per the germline V gene, CDR1 is SQVTM and CDR2 is ANQGSEA. V gave up 7 bases and J gave up 4 bases; unmatched junction bases: 7. CDR3 residues: CSGNRGQATEAFF. DNA for the CDR3: TGCAGCGGAAACAGGGGGCAGGCCACTGAAGCTTTCTTT.

There are a few counts of this clone. This CDR3 is also generated by other DNA sequences in the sample. This chain connects TRBV12-3 or TRBV12-4 to TRBJ1-1; 7 bases agree with TRBD1. This CDR3 spans 13 amino acids. Germline trimming cut 5 bases from V and 1 base from J; bases unmatched to any gene: 1. The chain's CDR3 is CASSRQGNTEAFF. Here the CDR3 DNA reads TGTGCCAGCAGTCGACAGGGGAACACTGAAGCTTTCTTT.

The V gene is TRBV29-1, the J gene TRBJ2-5, with 7 bases fitting TRBD2. Per the germline V gene, CDR1 is SQVTM and CDR2 is ANQGSEA. The CDR3 runs to 14 residues. Losses at the gene ends were 3 bases for V and 2 bases for J; bases not matched to a gene: 6. CDR3: CSVERAGLQETQYF. The DNA of the CDR3 is TGCAGCGTTGAGCGAGCGGGGCTACAAGAGACCCAGTACTTC.